These 25 T cell receptor beta chains were all obtained from the same sample, sequenced in a study of cytomegalovirus exposure and HLA in healthy donors. A multiplex PCR was run with 60 Vbeta primers and 13 Jbeta primers. Profiled with immunoSEQ multiplex PCR; TCRdb holds only in-frame clones, not every one. The sample's table shows roughly 41,000 clones. Sequenced: PBMCs. These receptors were collected from a woman aged 40 to 49 in good health and CMV-seronegative.

The gene calls are TRBV4-1 and TRBJ2-2; 11 positions agree with TRBD1. The trim removed 3 bases at V and 5 bases at J, leaving 5 bases unmatched. Germline values: CDR1 MGHRA, CDR2 YSYEKL. This CDR3 has 16 residues. CDR3 in amino acids: CASSHRTGGDTGELFF. The CDR3 bases are TGCGCCAGCAGCCACCGGACAGGGGGCGATACCGGGGAGCTGTTTTTT.

The chain couples TRBV10-1 to TRBJ1-2; D is uncertain. The CDR3 runs 16 residues. Germline CDR1 reads WNHNN; CDR2 reads SYGVQD (reference sequence). V was cut by 6 bases and J by 1 base, with 18 bases left in between. The CDR3 region has the DNA TGCGCCAGCAGATACAATATTCCCCGAAATAACTATGGCTACACCTTC. It yields the protein CASRYNIPRNNYGYTF.

The chain joins TRBV5-4 to TRBJ2-7; 11 bases match TRBD2. Germline V gene data show CDR1 as SGHNT and CDR2 as YYREEE (reference sequence). The CDR3 loop spans 13 amino acids. The V gene end was trimmed by 6 bases and the J gene end by 7 bases; junction bases not matched to a gene: 6. CDR3 sequence (DNA): TGTGCCAGCAATCTAGCGGGAGGTTGGGAGCAGTACTTC. Its protein is CASNLAGGWEQYF. The variable domain in full, with the rest retrieved from reference TRBV5-4 and TRBJ2-7, is ETGVTQSPTHLIKTRGQQVTLRCSSQSGHNTVSWYQQALGQGPQFIFQYYREEENGRGNFPPRFSGLQFPNYSSELNVNALELDDSALYLCASNLAGGWEQYFGPGTRLTVT.

This chain connects TRBV6-1 to TRBJ2-5; D unresolved. Trimming took off 3 bases at V and 5 bases at J, with 7 bases between the two ends. The CDR3 length is 12 residues. Germline loops: CDR1 MNHNS, CDR2 SASEGT. The CDR3 here is CASSEVEETQYF. CDR3 sequence (DNA): TGTGCCAGCAGTGAGGTGGAGGAGACCCAGTACTTC.

The rearrangement joins TRBV9 to TRBJ2-1; 8 bases line up with TRBD1. Germline loops: CDR1 SGDLS, CDR2 YYNGEE. The CDR3 is made up of 15 amino acids. V lost 4 bases to trimming and J lost 4 bases; unmatched junction nucleotides: 7. CDR3 residues: CASSSRGDRYNEQFF. CDR3 DNA: TGTGCCAGCAGCTCTAGGGGGGACAGGTACAATGAGCAGTTCTTC.

The chain joins TRBV11-2 to TRBJ1-2, with 11 bases lining up with TRBD1. V dropped 6 bases and J dropped 5; count of bases not matched to a gene: 5. The CDR3 has 14 residues. Germline values: CDR1 SGHAT, CDR2 FQNNGV. CDR3 coding DNA: TGTGCCAGCAGTCCCGGACAGGGGGCTTATGGCTACACCTTC. This sequence encodes CASSPGQGAYGYTF.

The chain employs TRBV18 and TRBJ2-7; D is possibly TRBD1 (5 bases). Trimming took 6 bases from V and 5 from J, leaving 11 bases between them. This CDR3 contains 12 residues. The germline CDR1 and CDR2 sequences are KGHSH and LQKENI. The CDR3 DNA sequence: TGTGCCAGCTCCCAGACAGCCGACGAGCAGTACTTC. It is translated as CASSQTADEQYF.

This chain joins TRBV18 and TRBJ2-7; 8 bases are a match to TRBD2. The CDR3 has 14 residues. V lost 6 bases and J lost 0; bases outside the gene matches: 4. Germline-derived CDR1 and CDR2 are KGHSH and LQKENI. The CDR3 sequence: CASSLAGISYEQYF. The CDR3 DNA is TGTGCCAGCTCGTTAGCGGGAATCTCCTACGAGCAGTACTTC.

The chain is built from TRBV10-3 and TRBJ1-1, with D possibly being TRBD1 (6 bases). CDR1 and CDR2 (germline): ENHRY, SYGVKD. There are 13 residues in the CDR3. Deletions cut 8 bases from V and 4 bases from J, with 14 bases between. The CDR3: CAIGKDSFTEAFF. CDR3 bases: TGTGCCATCGGTAAGGACAGTTTCACTGAAGCTTTCTTT.

J is TRBJ2-5 and V is TRBV4-3; TRBD2 agrees at 8 bases. The length of the CDR3 is 17 residues. The germline V gene has CDR1 LGHNA and CDR2 YSLEER. J was trimmed by 4 bases and V by 4 bases; bases with no gene match: 14. The CDR3 loop is CASSPVPPGGEGETQYF. In DNA, the CDR3 is TGCGCCAGCAGCCCGGTACCCCCCGGGGGGGAGGGAGAGACCCAGTACTTC.

J is TRBJ1-2 and V is TRBV5-5; a weak D match, TRBD1 (5 bases). V dropped 3 bases and J dropped 2 bases, with 17 bases sitting between them. Per germline, CDR1 SGHKS and CDR2 YYEKEE (reference sequence). The CDR3 covers 16 residues. The CDR3 sequence is CASSSTDSSQNYGYTF. CDR3 DNA: TGTGCCAGCAGCTCTACAGACAGCTCTCAAAACTATGGCTACACCTTC.

V and J are TRBV7-3 and TRBJ2-1; the match to TRBD2 covers 14 bases. Germline values: CDR1 SGHTA, CDR2 FQGTGA. V lost 6 bases, J lost 8 bases, and 6 bases stayed unmatched. This CDR3 is built from 15 residues. CDR3 sequence: CASSSGLAGVDEQFF. CDR3 DNA: TGTGCCAGCAGTTCGGGACTAGCGGGAGTAGATGAGCAGTTCTTC.

The chain joins TRBV9 to TRBJ1-4; D is unresolved. This CDR3 has 16 residues. Deletions cut 0 bases from V and 0 bases from J, with 9 bases between. In germline, CDR1 is SGDLS, CDR2 YYNGEE. The CDR3 coding sequence is TGTGCCAGCAGCGTAGGCCAGGCAGCAACTAATGAAAAACTGTTTTTT. The encoded protein is CASSVGQAATNEKLFF.

The chain recombines TRBV19 with TRBJ2-1, with a weak D call TRBD2 (6 bases). Germline assignment: CDR1 LNHDA and CDR2 SQIVND (reference sequence). This CDR3 has 14 amino acids. The V gene lost 1 base and the J gene lost 6 bases, with 10 bases spanning the gap. As DNA, the CDR3 is TGTGCCAGTAGTATAGGAGGAGCGGGCAATGAGCAGTTCTTC. This gives the protein CASSIGGAGNEQFF.

The rearrangement links TRBV18 to TRBJ2-1; D might be TRBD2 (5 bases). V dropped 1 base and J dropped 0 bases, with 13 bases sitting between them. CDR1 KGHSH and CDR2 LQKENI come from the germline V gene. The CDR3 is made up of 17 amino acids. CDR3 protein: CASSPRSAVSSYNEQFF. CDR3 sequence (DNA): TGTGCCAGCTCACCACGGTCAGCGGTGAGCTCCTACAATGAGCAGTTCTTC.

J is TRBJ1-2 and V is TRBV7-9, with D hard to call. The ends were cut back, 1 base at V and 0 bases at J, with 3 bases in the middle. The CDR3 is 13 amino acids. Germline V gene sequence: CDR1 SEHNR, CDR2 FQNEAQ (reference sequence). The CDR3 nucleotides read TGTGCCAGCAGCTTAGGTACTAACTATGGCTACACCTTC. This sequence encodes CASSLGTNYGYTF.

This sequence joins TRBV5-1 and TRBJ2-1; 10 bases fit TRBD2. Trimming took 3 bases from V and 6 from J; bases not matched to a gene: 6. Looked up from germline, CDR1 is SGHRS and CDR2 is YFSETQ. The CDR3 has 15 amino acids. CDR3 sequence: CASSSGLATTNEQFF. CDR3 in DNA: TGCGCCAGCAGCTCGGGACTAGCGACAACCAATGAGCAGTTCTTC.

The chain couples TRBV30 to TRBJ2-5; D possibly corresponds to TRBD2 (5 bases). This CDR3 is built from 13 residues. Trimming left V 5 bases short and J 2 bases short, with 12 bases between. Germline V gene sequence: CDR1 GTSNPN, CDR2 SVGIG (reference sequence). CDR3 nucleotides: TGTGCCTGGTGTCGTCTAGCACAAGAGACCCAGTACTTC. Protein sequence: CAWCRLAQETQYF.

This sequence joins TRBV5-4 and TRBJ2-7; TRBD1 matches at 7 bases. Losses at the gene ends were 4 bases for V and 4 bases for J; bases not matched to a gene: 5. The CDR3 consists of 13 residues. Germline V gives CDR1 SGHNT, CDR2 YYREEE (reference sequence). The CDR3, as DNA: TGTGCCAGCAGCACTGACAGGGTGTACGAGCAGTACTTC. Translation gives CASSTDRVYEQYF.

The chain has TRBV9 and TRBJ2-7; TRBD2 matches 9 bases. V lost 0 bases, J lost 2 bases, and 6 bases stayed unmatched. Germline-derived CDR1 and CDR2 are SGDLS and YYNGEE. The CDR3 contains 16 residues. In nucleotides, the CDR3 is TGTGCCAGCAGCGTAGGGAGCGGGAGGAGCGCCTACGAGCAGTACTTC. Its translation is CASSVGSGRSAYEQYF.

The V and J genes are TRBV28 and TRBJ1-2, with 7 bases that match TRBD1. Looked up from germline, CDR1 is MDHEN and CDR2 is SYDVKM. This CDR3 contains 14 residues. The V gene end was trimmed by 2 bases and the J gene end by 7 bases; junction bases not matched to a gene: 7. In DNA, the CDR3 is TGTGCCAGCAGTTTACGGGCGACAGGGAGTGGCTACACCTTC. Protein: CASSLRATGSGYTF.

CDR3 amino acids: CASSLAGGPDTQYF. CDR3 bases: TGTGCCAGCTCACTGGCGGGAGGGCCAGATACGCAGTATTTT. This chain links TRBV18 with TRBJ2-3; 9 bases are a match to TRBD2. Germline V gene sequence: CDR1 KGHSH, CDR2 LQKENI. The CDR3 length is 14 residues. V shed 4 bases, J shed 4 bases, and the junction held 3 bases outside the gene matches.

As to this clone: Other DNA variants within this sample encode the same CDR3. The CDR3 region is CASSPNPGMGETQYF. Written as DNA, the CDR3 is TGTGCCAGCAGCCCAAATCCAGGGATGGGGGAGACCCAGTACTTC. The V gene is TRBV4-2, the J gene TRBJ2-5; D may be TRBD1 (5 bases). Trimming removed 4 bases at V and 5 bases at J, with 17 bases between. The V gene's germline CDR1 is LGHNA and CDR2 YNFKEQ. The CDR3 extends over 15 amino acids.

This rearrangement joins TRBV19 to TRBJ1-4, with 7 bases lining up with TRBD1. This CDR3 is 15 amino acids long. CDR1 is LNHDA and CDR2 is SQIVND in the germline V gene (reference sequence). J lost 5 bases, V lost 4 bases, and 7 bases had no gene match. The CDR3 DNA follows: TGTGCCAGTAGTACCGTGCAGGGGGACAATGAAAAACTGTTTTTT. This sequence encodes CASSTVQGDNEKLFF.

V is TRBV2 and J is TRBJ1-2, with TRBD1 as a possible D gene (5 bases). This CDR3 region has 15 residues. V was cut by 10 bases and J by 0 bases, with 18 bases left in between. Germline CDR1 SNHLY, CDR2 FYNNEI. DNA for the CDR3: TGTGCCACCAACACCCGGGGGAGGGCTAACTATGGCTACACCTTC. This sequence encodes CATNTRGRANYGYTF.